These 22 T cell receptor beta chains share one sample of origin, sequenced in a study of blood T cell repertoires in COVID-19. Sequencing was performed with immunoSEQ multiplex PCR; in TCRdb, only in-frame clones are kept and a portion is missing. The sample holds fewer than 250,000 clones, 83% seen once. The material sequenced was PBMCs or T cells enriched from blood (not recorded which). The receptors stem from a woman between 35 and 50 years old who had been exposed to COVID-19.

The rearrangement uses TRBV5-1 and TRBJ2-7; 9 bases line up with TRBD2. V gave up 0 bases and J gave up 6 bases; unmatched junction bases: 4. Germline loops: CDR1 SGHRS, CDR2 YFSETQ. This CDR3 has 14 amino acids. The CDR3 DNA is TGCGCCAGCAGCTTGGGCGGGGGGGTAATCGAGCAGTACTTC. Translated: CASSLGGGVIEQYF.

The rearrangement links TRBV7-8 to TRBJ1-4; weak D call: TRBD1 (5 bases). The CDR3 spans 15 residues. V was pared by 4 bases and J by 6 bases, with 15 bases between. Germline CDR1 SGHVS, CDR2 FQNEAQ. The CDR3 protein is CASSSRDYGDEKLFF. The CDR3 DNA follows: TGTGCCAGCAGCTCGAGGGACTACGGAGATGAAAAACTGTTTTTT. The whole variable domain, remainder taken from reference TRBV7-8 and TRBJ1-4, is GAGVSQSPRYKVAKRGQDVALRCDPISGHVSLFWYQQALGQGPEFLTYFQNEAQLDKSGLPSDRFFAERPEGSVSTLKIQRTQQEDSAVYLCASSSRDYGDEKLFFGSGTQLSVL.

A single count supports this clone. The genes are TRBV6-1 and TRBJ1-5; D gene unclear. V was trimmed by 0 bases and J by 4 bases, leaving 7 bases between them. The CDR3 contains 14 residues. Germline V gene data show CDR1 as MNHNS and CDR2 as SASEGT. This chain's CDR3 is CASSEASKNQPQHF. The CDR3 DNA sequence: TGTGCCAGCAGTGAAGCCAGTAAAAATCAGCCCCAGCATTTT.

The gene calls are TRBV4-2 and TRBJ1-5, with 8 bases lining up with TRBD1. The CDR3 is 18 amino acids. J was trimmed by 0 bases and V by 1 base; bases with no gene match: 8. Germline V lookup: CDR1 LGHNA, CDR2 YNFKEQ. The DNA of the CDR3 is TGTGCCAGCAGCCAAGCCGGGACAGGCCAAAATAGCAATCAGCCCCAGCATTTT. Protein: CASSQAGTGQNSNQPQHF.

The chain couples TRBV28 to TRBJ2-5, with D possibly matching TRBD1 (5 bases). Germline CDR1 MDHEN, CDR2 SYDVKM. The CDR3 extends over 14 amino acids. V gave up 3 bases and J gave up 7 bases, with 15 bases separating them. CDR3 coding DNA: TGTGCCAGCAGTTTGGGGCAGGGTCTGTGGACCCAGTACTTC. Translated, it gives CASSLGQGLWTQYF.

The CDR3 spells CASTELIDSQVGNQPQHF. The CDR3 coding sequence is TGTGCCAGCACCGAGCTAATAGACAGCCAAGTGGGCAATCAGCCCCAGCATTTT. The chain links TRBV28 to TRBJ1-5, with a possible D match to TRBD1 (5 bases). The CDR3 totals 18 residues. The germline V gene encodes CDR1 MDHEN and CDR2 SYDVKM. V gave up 7 bases and J gave up 2 bases, with 24 bases separating them.

The genes are TRBV7-3 and TRBJ1-1; 8 positions agree with TRBD1. The germline V gene has CDR1 SGHTA and CDR2 FQGTGA. J was trimmed by 1 base and V by 4 bases; bases with no gene match: 5. There are 15 residues in the CDR3. The CDR3 spells CASSSSQGGNTEAFF. The CDR3, as DNA: TGTGCCAGCAGCTCATCACAGGGGGGGAACACTGAAGCTTTCTTT.

V is TRBV6-4 and J is TRBJ1-4; tentatively, D is TRBD1 (5 bases). CDR3 length: 16 residues. Trimming removed 6 bases at V and 0 bases at J, with 14 bases between. Germline V lookup: CDR1 MRHNA, CDR2 SNTAGT. This CDR3 reads CASRMDGAATNEKLFF. The CDR3 DNA is TGTGCCAGCAGGATGGATGGGGCCGCAACTAATGAAAAACTGTTTTTT.

The chain uses TRBV27 and TRBJ2-2; perhaps TRBD1 as D (6 bases). CDR1 is MNHEY, CDR2 SMNVEV, per germline (reference sequence). With 5 bases removed from V and 1 base from J, the gap between germline ends came to 11 bases. The CDR3 contains 15 residues. As DNA, the CDR3 is TGTGCCAGCAGTCCTCAACAGGGGAACACCGGGGAGCTGTTTTTT. Its translation is CASSPQQGNTGELFF.

CDR3 protein: CASTGEGTGANVLTF. Here the CDR3 DNA reads TGTGCCAGCACGGGGGAGGGGACTGGGGCCAACGTCCTGACTTTC. V usage is TRBV6-5 and J usage is TRBJ2-6; 7 positions match TRBD2. V shed 7 bases and J 2 bases; nucleotides not matched to a gene: 5. From germline, CDR1 is MNHEY and CDR2 SVGAGI. CDR3 length: 15 amino acids.

This clone is a singleton in its sample. The chain recombines TRBV18 with TRBJ1-1, with D perhaps matching TRBD1 (6 bases). Germline CDR1 and CDR2: KGHSH and LQKENI. CDR3 length: 15 amino acids. Trimming pared 3 bases from V and 1 base from J, leaving 12 bases between. The CDR3 nucleotides are TGTGCCAGCTCACCCTGGGACAACTCGAACACTGAAGCTTTCTTT. It yields the protein CASSPWDNSNTEAFF.

A few counts support this clone. V gene TRBV9 combines with J gene TRBJ2-1; 14 nucleotides align to TRBD2. Germline loops: CDR1 SGDLS, CDR2 YYNGEE. With 4 bases clipped from V and 1 base from J, the junction kept 4 bases outside the gene matches. The CDR3 extends over 17 amino acids. CDR3 coding DNA: TGTGCCAGCAGCATTCGGACTAGCGGGGGGTCCTACAATGAGCAGTTCTTC. Translation: CASSIRTSGGSYNEQFF.

The chain is built from TRBV20-1 and TRBJ2-1; the D is unclear. Trimming cost V 3 bases and J 4 bases, with 4 bases left between them. The CDR3 has 11 amino acids. Germline CDR1 DFQATT, CDR2 SNEGSKA (reference sequence). The CDR3 spells CSASSYNEQFF. The CDR3 DNA is TGCAGTGCTAGCTCGTACAATGAGCAGTTCTTC.

CDR3 sequence reads: CAATGTGSADTQYF. The CDR3 DNA follows: TGTGCCGCAACCGGGACAGGGTCTGCAGATACGCAGTATTTT. The J gene is TRBJ2-3, the V gene TRBV10-3; 9 bases fit TRBD1. CDR1 and CDR2 from the germline V gene are ENHRY and SYGVKD. V lost 11 bases to trimming and J lost 4 bases; unmatched junction nucleotides: 10. The CDR3 totals 14 residues.

The chain links TRBV5-1 to TRBJ2-7; TRBD1 agrees at 9 bases. Per germline, CDR1 SGHRS and CDR2 YFSETQ. V shed 4 bases, J shed 3 bases, and the junction held 5 bases outside the gene matches. The CDR3 is 14 residues long. The CDR3, as DNA: TGCGCCAGCAGCCCGACAGGGGGGGACTACGAGCAGTACTTC. Translating gives CASSPTGGDYEQYF.

This chain joins TRBV25-1 and TRBJ2-3; 7 nucleotides align to TRBD2. Germline assignment: CDR1 MGHDK and CDR2 SYGVNS. The ends lost 1 base at V and 4 bases at J; junction bases unmatched: 5. The CDR3 runs 15 residues. The CDR3 is CASSESGGLADTQYF. CDR3 in DNA: TGTGCCAGCAGTGAATCCGGGGGGTTGGCAGATACGCAGTATTTT.

The DNA of the CDR3 is TGTGCCAGCGATCCGGGACAGGGCAATCAGCCCCAGCATTTT. Encoded protein: CASDPGQGNQPQHF. The chain employs TRBV2 and TRBJ1-5, with TRBD1 matching 8 bases. The CDR3 runs to 14 residues. Germline CDR1 and CDR2: SNHLY and FYNNEI. Trimming cost V 8 bases and J 2 bases; bases outside gene matches: 5.

V usage is TRBV30 and J usage is TRBJ2-5, with D possibly TRBD2 on 6 matching bases. The CDR3 is made up of 11 amino acids. CDR1 is GTSNPN and CDR2 is SVGIG in the germline V gene (reference sequence). The CDR3 is CAAGYQETQYF. The CDR3 DNA reads as TGTGCTGCGGGGTACCAAGAGACCCAGTACTTC. Looking up the rest from reference TRBV30 and TRBJ2-5 gives the full variable domain: SQTIHQWPATLVQPVGSPLSLECTVEGTSNPNLYWYRQAAGRGLQLLFYSVGIGQISSEVPQNLSASRPQDRQFILSSKKLLLSDSGFYLCAAGYQETQYFGPGTRLLVL.

V usage is TRBV6-5 and J usage is TRBJ2-5; 8 nucleotides agree with TRBD1. V shed 6 bases, J shed 5 bases, and the junction held 11 bases outside the gene matches. This CDR3 spans 15 amino acids. Germline values: CDR1 MNHEY, CDR2 SVGAGI. DNA of the CDR3: TGTGCCAGCAGCCGAATGCAGGGGGCTGGGGAGACCCAGTACTTC. This translates into CASSRMQGAGETQYF.

V gene TRBV27 combines with J gene TRBJ1-2, with D possibly TRBD1 on 6 matching bases. The CDR3 is 18 amino acids. Trimming pared 2 bases from V and 0 bases from J, leaving 19 bases between. Germline CDR1 is MNHEY and CDR2 is SMNVEV (reference sequence). The DNA for the CDR3 is TGTGCCAGCAGTTTAACTTGGACAGCAACCCATGCTAACTATGGCTACACCTTC. Protein sequence: CASSLTWTATHANYGYTF.

The chain recombines TRBV28 with TRBJ1-2, with 7 bases that match TRBD1. This CDR3 has 11 amino acids. J lost 5 bases, V lost 6 bases, and 0 bases had no gene match. Germline V gives CDR1 MDHEN, CDR2 SYDVKM. CDR3 loop: CASRTGYGYTF. The DNA for the CDR3 is TGTGCCAGCAGGACAGGGTATGGCTACACCTTC.

This clone was observed once. The chain links TRBV6-2 or TRBV6-3 to TRBJ1-2; D possibly corresponds to TRBD1 (5 bases). CDR3 length: 16 residues. Per germline, CDR1 MNHEY and CDR2 SVGEGT. Between the trimmed V and J ends, which lost 0 bases and 1 base, there was a span of 12 bases. The CDR3 region is CASSYSGQRSNYGYTF. The CDR3 coding sequence is TGTGCCAGCAGTTACTCGGGGCAGCGAAGTAACTATGGCTACACCTTC.